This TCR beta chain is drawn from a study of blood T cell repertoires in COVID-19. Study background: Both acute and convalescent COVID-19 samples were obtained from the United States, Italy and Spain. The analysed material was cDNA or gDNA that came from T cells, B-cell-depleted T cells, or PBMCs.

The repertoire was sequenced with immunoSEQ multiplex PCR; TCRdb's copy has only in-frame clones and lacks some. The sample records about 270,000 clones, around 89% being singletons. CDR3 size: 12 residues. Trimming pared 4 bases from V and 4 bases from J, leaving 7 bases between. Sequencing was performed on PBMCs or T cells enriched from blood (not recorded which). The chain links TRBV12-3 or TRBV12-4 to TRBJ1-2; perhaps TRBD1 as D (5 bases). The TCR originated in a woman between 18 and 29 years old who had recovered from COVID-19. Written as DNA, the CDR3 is TGTGCCAGCAGTTATAGGGGCTATGGCTACACCTTC. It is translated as CASSYRGYGYTF.